The clone carrying this T cell receptor (beta chain) was detected only once. Its specificity is not known. This CDR3 is also generated by other DNA sequences in the sample. This sample was taken from a study of cytomegalovirus exposure and HLA in healthy donors. CDR1 is SGHRS, CDR2 YFSETQ, per germline. Trimming cost V 0 bases and J 4 bases; bases outside gene matches: 4. This CDR3 is 14 amino acids long. Overall study results and limits: After further analysis at a later stage, 16,951 TCR beta sequences were associated with HLA alleles at 0.05 false discovery rate. According to reports, the classifier identified cytomegalovirus status with high specificity and sensitivity. Indistinguishable V segments, including TRBV6-2 and TRBV6-3, were excluded. A later analysis showed TCR association rates differing by HLA locus, peaking at DRB1 and lowest at HLA-C.

The PCR ran on 60 Vbeta and 13 Jbeta primers. Some clones are missing from TCRdb's copy, which holds only in-frame ones; the method was immunoSEQ multiplex PCR. The sample contains under 150,000 clones, about 80% of which appear only once. This clonotype was sampled from a man aged 25-45 years in good health and CMV-seropositive. The sample was PBMCs. The chain recombines TRBV5-1 with TRBJ2-7; TRBD1 matches 7 bases. CDR3 in DNA: TGCGCCAGCAGCTTGGGGACAGGACCGTACGAGCAGTACTTC. Amino acids: CASSLGTGPYEQYF.